The 16 T cell receptor beta chains below all came from one sample that was sequenced in a study of human T cells and chemical hapten exposure. Extraction of total RNA was performed on unfractionated whole blood. MiXCR was run by TCRdb on the 5' RACE reads, yielding one entry per CDR3 protein. The sample shows about 140,000 distinct CDR3 sequences, 3.5% to 5% of them seen only once. These receptors were obtained from a female donor in good health.

The chain uses TRBV9 and TRBJ2-7, with TRBD1 matching over 10 bases. This CDR3 spans 14 amino acids. Germline values: CDR1 SGDLS, CDR2 YYNGEE. V lost 3 bases, J lost 4 bases, and 4 bases stayed unmatched. The CDR3 bases are TGTGCCAGCAGCGCCGGGACAGGGGTTTACGAGCAGTACTTC. This translates into CASSAGTGVYEQYF.

This clonotype has a count of ten or more. CDR3 sequence reads: CASSLEGSTSYQETQYF. DNA of the CDR3: TGCGCCAGCAGCTTGGAAGGGTCCACTTCGTACCAAGAGACCCAGTACTTC. V and J are TRBV5-1 and TRBJ2-5; D uncertain. CDR3 length equals 17 residues. The germline CDR1 and CDR2 sequences are SGHRS and YFSETQ. Trimming removed 0 bases at V and 0 bases at J, with 15 bases between.

This clonotype was found many times. The genes are TRBV28 and TRBJ2-1, with D possibly TRBD1 on 6 matching bases. Germline V gene lookup returns CDR1 MDHEN and CDR2 SYDVKM. Trimming took 3 bases from V and 3 from J, leaving 9 bases between them. The CDR3 is made up of 14 amino acids. This CDR3 is CASSLQGHYNEQFF. CDR3 nucleotides: TGTGCCAGCAGTTTGCAGGGACACTACAATGAGCAGTTCTTC.

This clonotype has at least ten counts. The chain links TRBV5-1 to TRBJ1-1; D call uncertain. Deletions cut 4 bases from V and 0 bases from J, with 7 bases between. The CDR3 has 13 residues. The germline V gene has CDR1 SGHRS and CDR2 YFSETQ. CDR3 sequence reads: CASSQQLNTEAFF. CDR3 nucleotides: TGCGCCAGCAGCCAACAGTTGAACACTGAAGCTTTCTTT.

This clonotype was seen ten or more times. The chain employs TRBV5-1 and TRBJ2-7; 10 bases line up with TRBD1. V gave up 4 bases and J gave up 3 bases; unmatched junction bases: 7. Germline V gene lookup returns CDR1 SGHRS and CDR2 YFSETQ. The CDR3 is 15 amino acids. CDR3 sequence (DNA): TGCGCCAGCAGCCCGCAGACAGGGGGCGTCTACGAGCAGTACTTC. Its protein is CASSPQTGGVYEQYF.

With respect to this clonotype: This clone may be a read error of a much larger clone one base away. This chain links TRBV11-2 with TRBJ2-2; D might be TRBD2 (5 bases). Germline CDR1 is SGHAT and CDR2 is FQNNGV. The CDR3 runs to 15 residues. V lost 5 bases and J lost 4, with 14 bases in between. CDR3 amino acids: CASSKGVGSTGELFF. CDR3 nucleotide sequence: TGTGCCAGCAGCAAAGGTGTAGGGAGCACCGGGGAGCTGTTTTTT.

This clonotype has at least ten counts. The genes are TRBV7-9 and TRBJ2-3; tentatively, D is TRBD1 or TRBD2 (5 bases each). CDR1 is SEHNR, CDR2 FQNEAQ, per germline (reference sequence). There are 15 residues in the CDR3. The V end lost 5 bases, the J end lost 0 bases, and 12 bases lay between the germline ends. Written as DNA, the CDR3 is TGTGCCAGCAGCAAGCAGGGCGGGAGCACAGATACGCAGTATTTT. Translating it yields CASSKQGGSTDTQYF.

Only a few counts were recorded for this clonotype. The chain recombines TRBV4-3 with TRBJ2-7, with 9 bases that match TRBD1. The V and J ends lost 5 bases and 3 bases, in that order; junction bases with no gene match: 11. This CDR3 region has 16 residues. Per germline, CDR1 LGHNA and CDR2 YSLEER. The CDR3 loop is CASSKHPGQGVYEQYF. The CDR3 DNA sequence: TGCGCCAGCAGCAAACACCCGGGACAGGGCGTCTACGAGCAGTACTTC.

In regard to this clonotype: A read error may be the cause here, since a much bigger clone is one base away. V and J are TRBV12-3 or TRBV12-4 and TRBJ1-2; D is undetermined. The CDR3 loop spans 16 amino acids. CDR3 nucleotides: TGTGCCAGCAGCCGACACCTGGCAGCCGACACTGATGGCGACACCTTC. Amino acid sequence: CASSRHLAADTDGDTF.

Comment on this clonotype: Since a much larger clone is just one base distant, this may be a read error. The chain links TRBV7-8 to TRBJ1-2; TRBD1 matches 7 bases. Unmatched junction bases numbered 13, after V lost 5 bases and J lost 7 bases. CDR3 size: 15 residues. CDR1 is SGHVS, CDR2 FQNEAQ, per germline. The CDR3 here is CASSVDLKGARGYTF. CDR3 nucleotide sequence: TGTGCCAGCAGCGTAGATCTGAAGGGGGCGCGTGGCTACACCTTC.

This clonotype showed up many times. The gene calls are TRBV10-3 and TRBJ1-5; 7 nucleotides line up with TRBD1. The CDR3 has 15 residues. CDR1 is ENHRY and CDR2 is SYGVKD in the germline V gene. V trimming: 0 bases; J trimming: 5 bases; junction bases outside the gene matches: 4. The CDR3 bases are TGTGCCATCAGTGAGTCGTTACAGGGGTATCAGCCCCAGCATTTT. Translating gives CAISESLQGYQPQHF.

Only a few counts were recorded for this clonotype. This sequence joins TRBV27 and TRBJ2-6, with D uncertain. CDR3 length: 18 residues. Germline CDR1 reads MNHEY; CDR2 reads SMNVEV (reference sequence). Deletions cut 2 bases from V and 0 bases from J, with 14 bases between. The DNA for the CDR3 is TGTGCCAGCAGTTTACTCCCAGGCACAGCCTCTGGGGCCAACGTCCTGACTTTC. Translating it yields CASSLLPGTASGANVLTF.

This sequence joins TRBV27 and TRBJ1-2, with 7 bases aligning to TRBD1. CDR1 and CDR2 (germline): MNHEY, SMNVEV (reference sequence). The CDR3 is made up of 17 amino acids. The V gene end was trimmed by 4 bases and the J gene end by 7 bases; junction bases not matched to a gene: 18. The CDR3 is CASSSRQGHITFLGYTF. The CDR3 nucleotides read TGTGCCAGCAGTTCGAGACAGGGTCATATTACGTTTCTTGGCTACACCTTC.

In this sample, this clonotype turned up many times. The gene calls are TRBV6-2 or TRBV6-3 and TRBJ1-1; possible D gene TRBD1, 5 bases. Trimming took 0 bases from V and 1 from J, leaving 21 bases between them. This CDR3 contains 19 residues. The germline V gene has CDR1 MNHEY and CDR2 SVGEGT. CDR3 loop: CASSYSTLGFATENTEAFF. CDR3 sequence (DNA): TGTGCCAGCAGTTACTCGACTTTAGGATTCGCGACAGAGAACACTGAAGCTTTCTTT.

This clonotype has ten or more counts. This sequence joins TRBV29-1 and TRBJ1-2; TRBD1 is a possible D gene (5 bases). The CDR3 covers 12 residues. CDR1 is SQVTM, CDR2 ANQGSEA, per germline. The ends were cut back, 7 bases at V and 7 bases at J, with 16 bases in the middle. CDR3 loop: CSATVQGGGYTF. CDR3 coding DNA: TGCAGCGCTACGGTCCAGGGAGGTGGCTACACCTTC.

This clonotype showed up many times. The rearrangement links TRBV5-1 to TRBJ1-1; D gene unclear. The CDR3 runs to 13 residues. Germline loops: CDR1 SGHRS, CDR2 YFSETQ. The germline V and J ends were trimmed by 1 base and 7 bases, with 11 bases remaining between them. This CDR3 reads CASSLKTDLEAFF. CDR3 sequence (DNA): TGCGCCAGCAGCTTGAAAACGGACCTTGAAGCTTTCTTT.